The 15 T cell receptor beta chains reported below all come from one sample, sequenced in a study of T cell responses to AZD1222 COVID-19 vaccine listed by TCRdb under 2021. What the time point label conveys for this sample: baseline before first vaccination. Library construction relied on the immunoSEQ multiplex PCR assay. TCRdb provides this immuneACCESS table in a form limited to in-frame rearrangements. Some clones are lacking; in checked studies, under half of them reflect an unresolved V gene, and why the rest are absent is not known. The sample table holds some 70,000 clones, of which about four fifths were seen once. Around 5.4% of the sample lies in the top ten. Source: peripheral blood, taken on day 0 of AZD1222 vaccination. These receptors came from an adult in good health.

The rearrangement joins TRBV7-6 to TRBJ2-1; D remains unclear. The germline CDR1 and CDR2 sequences are SGHVS and FNYEAQ. Trimming cost V 1 base and J 4 bases, with 2 bases left between them. The CDR3 loop spans 12 amino acids. Written as DNA, the CDR3 is TGTGCCAGCAGCTTAGGGTACAATGAGCAGTTCTTC. It codes for CASSLGYNEQFF.

This clone came up a few times. CDR3 DNA: TGCGCCAGCGTTCAGGACAGGCACGATTCACCCCTCCACTTT. Its protein product is CASVQDRHDSPLHF. This sequence joins TRBV10-2 and TRBJ1-6, with 7 bases matching TRBD1. The germline V gene encodes CDR1 WSHSY and CDR2 SAAADI. J gave up 8 bases and V 8 bases, and 9 bases lay outside the gene matches. The CDR3 has 14 residues.

This chain joins TRBV5-5 and TRBJ1-5; a weak D match, TRBD1 (6 bases). V was pared by 2 bases and J by 5 bases, with 8 bases between. There are 13 residues in the CDR3. Per germline, CDR1 SGHKS and CDR2 YYEKEE (reference sequence). CDR3 nucleotides: TGTGCCAGCAGCTTCGAGGGGGATCAGCCCCAGCATTTT. Amino acids: CASSFEGDQPQHF.

The rearrangement joins TRBV2 to TRBJ2-7; the D is unclear. Trimming removed 5 bases from V and 7 bases from J, with 6 bases in between. The CDR3 is 10 amino acids. CDR1 is SNHLY and CDR2 is FYNNEI in the germline V gene. The CDR3 DNA follows: TGTGCCAGCAGTTATGAGGAGCAGTACTTC. It specifies CASSYEEQYF.

V usage is TRBV7-9 and J usage is TRBJ2-3; 11 nucleotides agree with TRBD2. The germline V gene has CDR1 SEHNR and CDR2 FQNEAQ (reference sequence). CDR3 size: 15 residues. J lost 7 bases, V lost 7 bases, and 10 bases had no gene match. The CDR3 coding sequence is TGTGCCAGCACCCAAGGTAGCGGGGGGGCGAATACGCAGTATTTT. As protein: CASTQGSGGANTQYF.

This clone was observed once. V gene TRBV18 combines with J gene TRBJ2-1; D is uncertain. The CDR3 runs 15 residues. Deletions cut 3 bases from V and 2 bases from J, with 11 bases between. Germline CDR1 KGHSH, CDR2 LQKENI. The CDR3 sequence: CASSPPGSPYNEQFF. The CDR3 DNA follows: TGTGCCAGCTCACCCCCGGGTTCCCCCTACAATGAGCAGTTCTTC.

This clone was detected a few times. V is TRBV6-5 and J is TRBJ1-2, with 7 bases that match TRBD1. CDR1 is MNHEY, CDR2 SVGAGI, per germline. Unmatched junction bases numbered 11, after V lost 6 bases and J lost 4 bases. This CDR3 has 15 amino acids. The CDR3 nucleotides are TGTGCCAGCAGGGGGGAAGAGACAGGGACCTATGGCTACACCTTC. Translated: CASRGEETGTYGYTF.

This chain uses TRBV5-1 with TRBJ1-1, with TRBD1 matching 11 bases. Looked up from germline, CDR1 is SGHRS and CDR2 is YFSETQ. Trimming took 3 bases from V and 0 from J; bases not matched to a gene: 4. The CDR3 length is 16 residues. CDR3 coding DNA: TGCGCCAGCAGCTGGACAGGGGGCGGGATGAACACTGAAGCTTTCTTT. This encodes CASSWTGGGMNTEAFF.

This sequence joins TRBV5-4 and TRBJ2-1; TRBD1 matches at 7 bases. After removal of 4 bases from V and 10 bases from J, the junction contained 8 bases not matched to a gene. The CDR3 runs 13 residues. Germline loops: CDR1 SGHNT, CDR2 YYREEE (reference sequence). The DNA for the CDR3 is TGTGCCAGCAGCCCGACAGGGTTTAAGGAGCAGTTCTTC. The encoded protein is CASSPTGFKEQFF.

Points on this clone: Other DNA sequences of this sample code for an identical CDR3. The V call is TRBV19, the J call TRBJ1-1; D is unclear. CDR3 size: 13 residues. V gave up 3 bases and J gave up 1 base, with 6 bases separating them. Per the germline V gene, CDR1 is LNHDA and CDR2 is SQIVND (reference sequence). CDR3 DNA: TGTGCCAGTAGTATTCGGGGGAACACTGAAGCTTTCTTT. Amino acid sequence: CASSIRGNTEAFF.

The chain has TRBV3-1 (or the pseudogene TRBV3-2) and TRBJ2-3; D might be TRBD2 (6 bases). The ends were cut back, 1 base at V and 7 bases at J, with 15 bases in the middle. Germline V lookup: CDR1 LGHDT, CDR2 YNNKEL (reference sequence). This CDR3 region has 15 residues. CDR3 DNA sequence: TGTGCCAGCAGCCAAGCCCCGGGACTTGAACATACGCAGTATTTT. Amino acid sequence: CASSQAPGLEHTQYF.

The chain carries TRBV5-1 and TRBJ1-2, with unresolved D. V was pared by 4 bases and J by 7 bases, with 20 bases between. CDR1 and CDR2 from the germline V gene are SGHRS and YFSETQ. The CDR3 has 15 amino acids. The CDR3 sequence: CASSTNMEGDRGYTF. CDR3 in DNA: TGCGCCAGCAGCACTAACATGGAGGGTGATCGTGGCTACACCTTC.

The V and J genes are TRBV11-3 and TRBJ2-5; 7 bases agree with TRBD1. J lost 1 base, V lost 5 bases, and 7 bases had no gene match. CDR1 is SGHNT and CDR2 is YENEEA in the germline V gene. The length of the CDR3 is 15 residues. CDR3 sequence (DNA): TGTGCCAGCAGCCGCCAGACAGGGCCCCAAGAGACCCAGTACTTC. It codes for CASSRQTGPQETQYF.

CDR3 residues: CASSHPSGANVLTF. CDR3 nucleotides: TGTGCCAGCTCACACCCCTCTGGGGCCAACGTCCTGACTTTC. V and J are TRBV18 and TRBJ2-6; unclear D gene. V was pared by 4 bases and J by 0 bases, with 4 bases between. Germline values: CDR1 KGHSH, CDR2 LQKENI. CDR3 length: 14 amino acids.

In this sample, this clone turned up a few times. The chain has TRBV25-1 and TRBJ1-2, with a possible D match to TRBD1 (5 bases). Trimming left V 2 bases short and J 4 bases short, with 14 bases between. The V gene's germline CDR1 is MGHDK and CDR2 SYGVNS. This CDR3 has 15 residues. DNA of the CDR3: TGTGCCAGCAGTGAAACAGGACCCAAGAGCTATGGCTACACCTTC. It translates to CASSETGPKSYGYTF.